This T cell receptor beta chain was identified in a study of T cell changes during pregnancy in multiple sclerosis. Measured with immunoSEQ multiplex PCR; TCRdb has only the in-frame clones, and not every one. This table holds 49,000 or so clones, 80% to 95% found once. Germline-derived CDR1 and CDR2 are SGHTA and FQGNSA. V was cut by 5 bases and J by 1 base, with 11 bases left in between. The CDR3 is 14 amino acids. The sample consisted of peripheral blood, taken in the third trimester of pregnancy. The rearrangement uses TRBV7-2 and TRBJ1-1; no reliable D call. This TCR was recovered from a female donor with multiple sclerosis, enrolled in a pregnancy study. CDR3 amino acids: CASSPSRGNTEAFF. CDR3 DNA sequence: TGTGCCAGCAGCCCCAGTCGGGGGAACACTGAAGCTTTCTTT.